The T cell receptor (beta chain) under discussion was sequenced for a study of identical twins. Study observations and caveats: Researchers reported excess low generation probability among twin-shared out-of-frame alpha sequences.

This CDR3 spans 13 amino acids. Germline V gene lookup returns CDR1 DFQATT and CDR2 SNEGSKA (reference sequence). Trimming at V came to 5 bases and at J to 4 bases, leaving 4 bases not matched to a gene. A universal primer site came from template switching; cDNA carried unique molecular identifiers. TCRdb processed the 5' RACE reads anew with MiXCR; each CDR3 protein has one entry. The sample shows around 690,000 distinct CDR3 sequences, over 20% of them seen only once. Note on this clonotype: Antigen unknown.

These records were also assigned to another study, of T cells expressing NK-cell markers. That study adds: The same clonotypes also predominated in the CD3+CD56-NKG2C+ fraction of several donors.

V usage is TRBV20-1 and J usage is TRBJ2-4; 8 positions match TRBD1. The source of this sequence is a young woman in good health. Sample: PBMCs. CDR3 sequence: CSAGQGTKNIQYF. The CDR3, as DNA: TGCAGTGCTGGACAGGGAACTAAAAACATTCAGTACTTC.